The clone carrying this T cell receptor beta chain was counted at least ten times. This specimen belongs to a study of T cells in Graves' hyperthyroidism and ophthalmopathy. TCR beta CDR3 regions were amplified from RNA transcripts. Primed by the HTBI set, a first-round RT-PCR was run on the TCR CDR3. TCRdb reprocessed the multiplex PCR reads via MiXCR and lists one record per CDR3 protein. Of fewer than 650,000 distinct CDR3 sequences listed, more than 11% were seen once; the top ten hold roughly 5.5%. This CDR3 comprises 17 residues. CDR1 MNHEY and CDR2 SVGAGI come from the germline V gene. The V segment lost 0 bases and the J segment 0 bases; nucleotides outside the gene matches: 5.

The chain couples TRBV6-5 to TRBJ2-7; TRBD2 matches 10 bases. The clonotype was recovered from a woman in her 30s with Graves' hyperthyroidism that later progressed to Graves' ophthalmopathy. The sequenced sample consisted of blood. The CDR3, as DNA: TGTGCCAGCAGTTACTCGGGAGCGGGAGGGGTCTCCTACGAGCAGTACTTC. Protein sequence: CASSYSGAGGVSYEQYF.